The 18 T cell receptor beta chains below come from one sample, sequenced in a study of blood T cell repertoires in COVID-19. Here immunoSEQ multiplex PCR was the method, and the copy in TCRdb shows in-frame clones only, minus some. Of fewer than 250,000 clones listed, 84% are singletons. The sample taken for sequencing was PBMCs or T cells enriched from blood (not recorded which). The receptors were sampled from a woman between 25 and 40 years old who had recovered from COVID-19.

The chain combines TRBV2 with TRBJ2-1; TRBD1 matches 12 bases. The CDR3 has 15 residues. Germline trimming cut 4 bases from V and 7 bases from J; bases unmatched to any gene: 5. Looked up from germline, CDR1 is SNHLY and CDR2 is FYNNEI. The CDR3 here is CASSAGQGARNEQFF. In DNA, the CDR3 is TGTGCCAGCAGTGCGGGACAGGGGGCGAGGAATGAGCAGTTCTTC.

The chain employs TRBV28 and TRBJ2-7; 9 nucleotides line up with TRBD2. The V gene end was trimmed by 7 bases and the J gene end by 2 bases; junction bases not matched to a gene: 9. CDR1 and CDR2 from the germline V gene are MDHEN and SYDVKM. This CDR3 comprises 15 residues. The CDR3 coding sequence is TGTGCCAGCACCCCTCGGGGGACTAGCCCCTACGAGCAGTACTTC. Protein product: CASTPRGTSPYEQYF.

The chain links TRBV28 to TRBJ1-4, with D maybe TRBD1 (6 bases). Germline V gene sequence: CDR1 MDHEN, CDR2 SYDVKM. Between the trimmed V and J ends, which lost 6 bases and 6 bases, there was a span of 17 bases. The CDR3 is 15 amino acids. CDR3 bases: TGTGCCAGCAGCCTCGCACAGGGAACATATGAAAAACTGTTTTTT. The encoded protein is CASSLAQGTYEKLFF.

This clone was seen once. This chain uses TRBV27 with TRBJ1-4, with TRBD1 identical over 8 bases. Trimming removed 4 bases from V and 6 bases from J; junction bases left unmatched: 1. CDR3 length: 13 residues. Germline values: CDR1 MNHEY, CDR2 SMNVEV (reference sequence). This CDR3 is CASSSQGDEKLFF. Written as DNA, the CDR3 is TGTGCCAGCAGTTCACAGGGGGATGAAAAACTGTTTTTT.

V and J are TRBV5-5 and TRBJ2-2, with D unclear. V lost 0 bases and J 0 bases, leaving 9 bases between the germline ends. The CDR3 length is 16 residues. Germline V gene data show CDR1 as SGHKS and CDR2 as YYEKEE (reference sequence). In DNA form, the CDR3 reads TGTGCCAGCAGCTTGGTGGGCAGCTCGAACACCGGGGAGCTGTTTTTT. The encoded protein is CASSLVGSSNTGELFF. Full variable domain (outside the CDR3, taken from reference TRBV5-5 and TRBJ2-2): DAGVTQSPTHLIKTRGQQVTLRCSPISGHKSVSWYQQVLGQGPQFIFQYYEKEERGRGNFPDRFSARQFPNYSSELNVNALLLGDSALYLCASSLVGSSNTGELFFGEGSRLTVL.

The J gene is TRBJ1-1, the V gene TRBV29-1, with a possible D match to TRBD1 (5 bases). Germline CDR1 reads SQVTM; CDR2 reads ANQGSEA. The CDR3 is 12 residues long. Trimming cost V 4 bases and J 6 bases, with 12 bases left between them. CDR3 in DNA: TGCAGCGTTGTGCGGGGGGGGTCTGAAGCTTTCTTT. It yields the protein CSVVRGGSEAFF. The whole variable domain, remainder taken from reference TRBV29-1 and TRBJ1-1, is SAVISQKPSRDICQRGTSLTIQCQVDSQVTMMFWYRQQPGQSLTLIATANQGSEATYESGFVIDKFPISRPNLTFSTLTVSNMSPEDSSIYLCSVVRGGSEAFFGQGTRLTVV.

This chain connects TRBV25-1 to TRBJ1-2; D possibly corresponds to TRBD1 (5 bases). Trimming took off 5 bases at V and 5 bases at J, with 15 bases between the two ends. Germline V lookup: CDR1 MGHDK, CDR2 SYGVNS. The CDR3 has 14 residues. CDR3 bases: TGTGCCAGCAGTACTGGGGCACGATGGTATGGCTACACCTTC. Its protein is CASSTGARWYGYTF.

This chain links TRBV7-2 with TRBJ2-5, with 11 bases matching TRBD2. Germline-derived CDR1 and CDR2 are SGHTA and FQGNSA. Trimming at V came to 2 bases and at J to 5 bases, leaving 7 bases not matched to a gene. The CDR3 sequence is 16 residues long. For the CDR3, the DNA is TGTGCCAGCAGCTTACAACTAGCGGGAGTCGGGGAGACCCAGTACTTC. Translated, it gives CASSLQLAGVGETQYF. Drawing the rest from reference TRBV7-2 and TRBJ2-5, the complete variable domain is GAGVSQSPSNKVTEKGKDVELRCDPISGHTALYWYRQSLGQGLEFLIYFQGNSAPDKSGLPSDRFSAERTGGSVSTLTIQRTQQEDSAVYLCASSLQLAGVGETQYFGPGTRLLVL.

The V and J genes are TRBV9 and TRBJ1-2; D uncertain. CDR1 and CDR2 (germline): SGDLS, YYNGEE. There are 12 residues in the CDR3. V was clipped by 3 bases and J by 6 bases, with 9 bases between them. CDR3 nucleotides: TGTGCCAGCAGCGCCTATTTACATGGCTACACCTTC. Translated, it gives CASSAYLHGYTF.

V and J are TRBV29-1 and TRBJ2-7; tentative D call: TRBD2 (6 bases). Looked up from germline, CDR1 is SQVTM and CDR2 is ANQGSEA. V was cut by 5 bases and J by 5 bases, with 13 bases left in between. CDR3 size: 12 residues. CDR3: CSVSRDSDEQYF. In DNA form, the CDR3 reads TGCAGCGTTAGCCGGGACTCTGACGAGCAGTACTTC.

The chain carries TRBV2 and TRBJ1-5; TRBD1 agrees at 7 bases. This CDR3 comprises 15 residues. The germline V gene has CDR1 SNHLY and CDR2 FYNNEI. With V trimmed by 4 bases and J by 7 bases, 10 bases remained unmatched. The CDR3 is CASSGRDSSIQPQHF. The CDR3 nucleotides read TGTGCCAGCAGTGGCCGGGACAGCAGCATCCAGCCCCAGCATTTT.

The V and J genes are TRBV18 and TRBJ2-3; no clear D. This CDR3 spans 14 amino acids. Germline CDR1 reads KGHSH; CDR2 reads LQKENI. Trimming stripped 3 bases from V and 4 bases from J, with 11 bases between. This CDR3 reads CASSPGSGADTQYF. CDR3 bases: TGTGCCAGCTCACCCGGGTCTGGCGCAGATACGCAGTATTTT.

V and J are TRBV28 and TRBJ2-1; TRBD2 aligns across 12 bases. CDR1 and CDR2 from the germline V gene are MDHEN and SYDVKM. With 4 bases clipped from V and 4 bases from J, the junction kept 5 bases outside the gene matches. The CDR3 is made up of 16 amino acids. CDR3 nucleotide sequence: TGTGCCAGCAGTTCACCCGGGACTAGCGGGTACAATGAGCAGTTCTTC. Translating gives CASSSPGTSGYNEQFF.

This clone was detected once. Mismatch with germline at one junction end may stem from a read error. This CDR3 reads CASSVTSGRASEQYF. The CDR3 DNA follows: TGTGCTAGCAGCGTAACTAGCGGGAGGGCCTCCGAGCAGTACTTC. The chain joins TRBV7-7 to TRBJ2-7; 13 bases are shared with TRBD2. The length of the CDR3 is 15 residues. From germline, CDR1 is SSHAT and CDR2 FNYEAQ (reference sequence).

The gene calls are TRBV10-3 and TRBJ1-2, with 7 bases that match TRBD1. CDR1 and CDR2 from the germline V gene are ENHRY and SYGVKD. The CDR3 totals 13 residues. V shed 4 bases, J shed 3 bases, and the junction held 2 bases outside the gene matches. The CDR3: CAISGQGDYGYTF. In nucleotides, the CDR3 is TGTGCCATCAGTGGACAGGGTGACTATGGCTACACCTTC.

CDR3 loop: CASSPWDSWQVETQYF. In DNA form, the CDR3 reads TGTGCCAGCAGCCCCTGGGACAGTTGGCAAGTAGAGACCCAGTACTTC. This sequence joins TRBV7-2 and TRBJ2-5, with 7 nucleotides matching TRBD1. The CDR3 is made up of 16 amino acids. V dropped 5 bases and J dropped 4; count of bases not matched to a gene: 13. Germline V gene sequence: CDR1 SGHTA, CDR2 FQGNSA.

The chain recombines TRBV6-5 with TRBJ1-2; TRBD1 matches at 7 bases. Germline V gives CDR1 MNHEY, CDR2 SVGAGI. The CDR3 contains 14 residues. J gave up 4 bases and V 4 bases, and 6 bases lay outside the gene matches. The chain's CDR3 is CASSLRGPGYGYTF. The CDR3 coding sequence is TGTGCCAGCAGTTTAAGGGGGCCGGGCTATGGCTACACCTTC.

The chain combines TRBV11-2 with TRBJ2-1; perhaps TRBD2 as D (5 bases). The germline V gene encodes CDR1 SGHAT and CDR2 FQNNGV. There are 13 residues in the CDR3. Trimming took 5 bases from V and 7 from J, leaving 12 bases between them. CDR3 in DNA: TGTGCCAGCAGCCCTAGCCGACTTAATGAGCAGTTCTTC. Its translation is CASSPSRLNEQFF.